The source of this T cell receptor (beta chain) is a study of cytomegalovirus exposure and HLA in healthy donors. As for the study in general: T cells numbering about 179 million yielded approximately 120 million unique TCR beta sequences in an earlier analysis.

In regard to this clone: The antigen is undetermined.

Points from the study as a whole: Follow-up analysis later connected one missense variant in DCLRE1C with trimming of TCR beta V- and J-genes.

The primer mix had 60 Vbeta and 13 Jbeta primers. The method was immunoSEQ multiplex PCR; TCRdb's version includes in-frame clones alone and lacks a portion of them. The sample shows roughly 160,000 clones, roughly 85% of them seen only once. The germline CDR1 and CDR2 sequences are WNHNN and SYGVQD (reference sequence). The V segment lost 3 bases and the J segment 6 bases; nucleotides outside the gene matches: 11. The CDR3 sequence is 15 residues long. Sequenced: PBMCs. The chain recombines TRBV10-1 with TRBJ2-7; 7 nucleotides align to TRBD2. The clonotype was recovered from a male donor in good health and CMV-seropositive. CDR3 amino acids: CASSDSASPSGEQYF. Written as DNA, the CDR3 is TGCGCCAGCAGTGACTCCGCGTCTCCTAGCGGCGAGCAGTACTTC.